One sample yielded the 19 T cell receptor beta chains listed below, sequenced in a study of vaccination effects on CD4 cells after COVID-19. Isolation of CD4+ T cells took place after approximately ten days of culture. Two-dose vaccination with either BNT162b2 or mRNA-1273 was given to the participants. Generated by immunoSEQ multiplex PCR, the TCRdb table keeps only in-frame clones and is missing some. The sample has around 66,000 clones; around 70% are singletons. For these receptors, no antigen is known. Sequencing was performed on CD4+ T cells from PBMCs cultured without peptide, taken after COVID-19 vaccination. The source of these receptors is a human donor who received a COVID-19 vaccine.

The chain recombines TRBV28 with TRBJ2-4; D gene ambiguous. The CDR3 spans 10 residues. The V and J ends lost 10 bases and 8 bases respectively, with 9 bases between them. Germline V lookup: CDR1 MDHEN, CDR2 SYDVKM. CDR3 DNA sequence: TGTGCCAACCTCGATGACATTCAGTACTTC. The encoded protein is CANLDDIQYF.

The chain uses TRBV6-6 and TRBJ1-6; D might be TRBD1 (5 bases). This CDR3 is built from 14 residues. From germline, CDR1 is MNHNY and CDR2 SVGAGI (reference sequence). The V gene lost 5 bases and the J gene lost 6 bases, with 11 bases spanning the gap. CDR3 DNA: TGTGCCAGCAGTGGGGGGTCTACTAATTCACCCCTCCACTTT. Its translation is CASSGGSTNSPLHF.

The chain carries TRBV3-1 (or the pseudogene TRBV3-2) and TRBJ2-7; D may correspond to TRBD1 or TRBD2 (5 bases each). The ends were cut back, 2 bases at V and 2 bases at J, with 19 bases in the middle. This CDR3 spans 17 amino acids. The germline V gene has CDR1 LGHDT and CDR2 YNNKEL (reference sequence). The CDR3 DNA reads as TGTGCCAGCAGCCAAAACGGGGTGGGGGAGCCCCCCTACGAGCAGTACGTC. Its translation: CASSQNGVGEPPYEQYV.

The chain carries TRBV5-4 and TRBJ1-3; D gene uncertain. Trimming took off 3 bases at V and 0 bases at J, with 10 bases between the two ends. Germline CDR1 is SGHNT and CDR2 is YYREEE (reference sequence). The CDR3 spans 15 residues. CDR3 amino acids: CASSSHSSSGNTIYF. The CDR3, as DNA: TGTGCCAGCAGCTCACACTCGAGCTCTGGAAACACCATATATTTT.

This clone was observed once. This chain joins TRBV4-1 and TRBJ2-7, with D perhaps matching TRBD1 (7 bases). V gave up 0 bases and J gave up 3 bases, with 18 bases separating them. CDR1 MGHRA and CDR2 YSYEKL come from the germline V gene. CDR3 length equals 17 residues. The DNA of the CDR3 is TGCGCCAGCAGCCAAGATTATCAGGCGGGACAGATCTACGAGCAGTACGTC. Its protein product is CASSQDYQAGQIYEQYV.

The rearrangement uses TRBV6-6 and TRBJ2-2, with D perhaps TRBD1 or TRBD2 (5 bases each). The CDR3 extends over 14 amino acids. The germline CDR1 and CDR2 sequences are MNHNY and SVGAGI (reference sequence). V lost 5 bases and J 7 bases, leaving 14 bases between the germline ends. CDR3 coding DNA: TGTGCCAGCAGTCCCTATGGGACGGGCGGGGAGCTGTTTTTT. It translates to CASSPYGTGGELFF.

The CDR3 is CSVAGETQYF. For the CDR3, the DNA is TGCAGCGTTGCCGGGGAGACCCAGTACTTC. V usage is TRBV29-1 and J usage is TRBJ2-5, with D unclear. The CDR3 loop spans 10 amino acids. The V gene's germline CDR1 is SQVTM and CDR2 ANQGSEA. Trimming removed 4 bases from V and 5 bases from J, with 5 bases in between. Supplemented by reference TRBV29-1 and TRBJ2-5, the full variable domain reads SAVISQKPSRDICQRGTSLTIQCQVDSQVTMMFWYRQQPGQSLTLIATANQGSEATYESGFVIDKFPISRPNLTFSTLTVSNMSPEDSSIYLCSVAGETQYFGPGTRLLVL.

The chain combines TRBV7-8 with TRBJ1-2; a possible D gene is TRBD1 (6 bases). Germline V CDR1 and CDR2: SGHVS, FQNEAQ. The V and J ends lost 5 bases and 6 bases respectively, with 13 bases between them. The CDR3 length is 13 residues. CDR3 sequence reads: CASSLGGRHGYTF. CDR3 nucleotide sequence: TGTGCCAGCAGCCTAGGGGGGAGGCATGGCTACACCTTC. The full variable domain, its missing parts supplied by reference TRBV7-8 and TRBJ1-2, is GAGVSQSPRYKVAKRGQDVALRCDPISGHVSLFWYQQALGQGPEFLTYFQNEAQLDKSGLPSDRFFAERPEGSVSTLKIQRTQQEDSAVYLCASSLGGRHGYTFGSGTRLTVV.

The rearrangement joins TRBV5-1 to TRBJ1-1; D call uncertain. CDR3 size: 13 residues. Germline CDR1 and CDR2: SGHRS and YFSETQ. Trimming left V 6 bases short and J 3 bases short, with 12 bases between. The CDR3 is CASMKSTDTEAFF. CDR3 bases: TGCGCCAGCATGAAGAGCACGGACACTGAAGCTTTCTTT.

In DNA, the CDR3 is TGTGCCAGCAGTGGGACAGGGTGGGATGGCTACACCTTC. Translated, it gives CASSGTGWDGYTF. The genes are TRBV2 and TRBJ1-2; 8 bases map to TRBD1. Germline V CDR1 and CDR2: SNHLY, FYNNEI. The CDR3 totals 13 residues. The ends lost 4 bases at V and 6 bases at J; junction bases unmatched: 4.

This clone was picked up a small number of times. The chain uses TRBV29-1 and TRBJ1-2; weak D call: TRBD1 (6 bases). V lost 6 bases and J 0 bases, leaving 11 bases between the germline ends. Per germline, CDR1 SQVTM and CDR2 ANQGSEA. The CDR3 has 13 residues. CDR3 bases: TGCAGCGTAGGGGGGGCTGCTAACTATGGCTACACCTTC. Amino acids: CSVGGAANYGYTF.

The gene calls are TRBV6-2 or TRBV6-3 and TRBJ1-5; TRBD1 matches at 9 bases. CDR3 length: 16 residues. Per germline, CDR1 MNHEY and CDR2 SVGEGT. V gave up 6 bases and J gave up 4 bases; unmatched junction bases: 10. DNA of the CDR3: TGTGCCAGCAGCGGGATCCACAGGGGGCAGAATCAGCCCCAGCATTTT. Translating gives CASSGIHRGQNQPQHF.

The chain combines TRBV3-1 (or the pseudogene TRBV3-2) with TRBJ2-4, with D unclear. CDR1 LGHDT and CDR2 YNNKEL come from the germline V gene (reference sequence). The CDR3 is made up of 15 amino acids. Trimming left V 4 bases short and J 0 bases short, with 10 bases between. The CDR3, as DNA: TGTGCCAGCAGCCGCGAGTCAGTAGCCAAAAACATTCAGTACTTC. Its protein is CASSRESVAKNIQYF.

V usage is TRBV11-1 and J usage is TRBJ1-1; D gene uncertain. CDR3 length equals 15 residues. Germline CDR1 is SGHAT and CDR2 is FQDESV (reference sequence). The germline V and J ends were trimmed by 1 base and 2 bases, with 11 bases remaining between them. The DNA for the CDR3 is TGTGCCAGCAGCTTAGGTGCGGCAGGCAACACTGAAGCTTTCTTT. Translated: CASSLGAAGNTEAFF.

CDR3 nucleotides: TGTGCCAGCAACCAGGGATCTAACTATGGCTACACCTTC. It yields the protein CASNQGSNYGYTF. V usage is TRBV7-9 and J usage is TRBJ1-2; D perhaps matches TRBD1 (5 bases). The CDR3 is made up of 13 amino acids. Trimming pared 7 bases from V and 0 bases from J, leaving 9 bases between. Germline CDR1 reads SEHNR; CDR2 reads FQNEAQ (reference sequence).

V gene TRBV10-1 combines with J gene TRBJ1-3, with TRBD1 matching 7 bases. V lost 10 bases to trimming and J lost 2 bases; unmatched junction nucleotides: 17. There are 17 residues in the CDR3. The V gene's germline CDR1 is WNHNN and CDR2 SYGVQD (reference sequence). CDR3 sequence (DNA): TGCGCCACGCAATCGGCCTACTCTGACAGGGCTGGAAACACCATATATTTT. Translating gives CATQSAYSDRAGNTIYF.

The chain joins TRBV10-3 to TRBJ2-3; 12 positions agree with TRBD2. CDR3 length: 14 amino acids. Losses at the gene ends were 11 bases for V and 5 bases for J; bases not matched to a gene: 8. The germline V gene encodes CDR1 ENHRY and CDR2 SYGVKD. This chain's CDR3 is CAVGTSGSQDTQYF. The CDR3 region has the DNA TGTGCCGTTGGGACTAGCGGGTCCCAAGATACGCAGTATTTT.

This clone was seen only once. The chain employs TRBV24-1 and TRBJ2-5; D gene uncertain. V shed 4 bases and J shed 1 base, with 6 bases lying between them. The CDR3 is 13 residues long. Germline CDR1 reads KGHDR; CDR2 reads SFDVKD. The CDR3 nucleotides read TGTGCCACCAGTGAGGGCAGCCAAGAGACCCAGTACTTC. It is translated as CATSEGSQETQYF.

The chain combines TRBV10-2 with TRBJ1-1; D gene uncertain. V shed 3 bases and J shed 5 bases, with 16 bases lying between them. Per the germline V gene, CDR1 is WSHSY and CDR2 is SAAADI. The CDR3 contains 15 residues. This chain's CDR3 is CASSEIGDAGTEAFF. CDR3 coding DNA: TGCGCCAGCAGTGAAATTGGGGATGCGGGGACTGAAGCTTTCTTT.